The present entry profiles one T cell receptor (beta chain) with its context. The data are from a study of blood T cell repertoires in COVID-19. Looking at the study overall: The United States, Italy and Spain provided the acute and convalescent COVID-19 samples.

Trimming pared 1 base from V and 1 base from J, leaving 25 bases between. The CDR3 extends over 19 amino acids. From germline, CDR1 is GTSNPN and CDR2 SVGIG (reference sequence). How the authors handled the data: Amplified reference gene primers provided the basis for estimating nucleated cell counts. Assay used: immunoSEQ multiplex PCR; TCRdb lists only in-frame clones, some missing. From that table come the V and J calls and clone size; the DNA was used to work out D and trimming. Of 50,000 to 60,000 clones in the sample, roughly 87% were seen once. This clonotype originated in a man aged 60 to 75 with acute or convalescent COVID-19. Sequencing was done on a sample of peripheral blood. The V call is TRBV30, the J call TRBJ1-1; maybe TRBD1 (6 bases). The CDR3 spells CAWSAPIRDKGHQNTEAFF. The CDR3 bases are TGTGCCTGGAGTGCTCCCATCCGGGACAAGGGACATCAGAACACTGAAGCTTTCTTT.